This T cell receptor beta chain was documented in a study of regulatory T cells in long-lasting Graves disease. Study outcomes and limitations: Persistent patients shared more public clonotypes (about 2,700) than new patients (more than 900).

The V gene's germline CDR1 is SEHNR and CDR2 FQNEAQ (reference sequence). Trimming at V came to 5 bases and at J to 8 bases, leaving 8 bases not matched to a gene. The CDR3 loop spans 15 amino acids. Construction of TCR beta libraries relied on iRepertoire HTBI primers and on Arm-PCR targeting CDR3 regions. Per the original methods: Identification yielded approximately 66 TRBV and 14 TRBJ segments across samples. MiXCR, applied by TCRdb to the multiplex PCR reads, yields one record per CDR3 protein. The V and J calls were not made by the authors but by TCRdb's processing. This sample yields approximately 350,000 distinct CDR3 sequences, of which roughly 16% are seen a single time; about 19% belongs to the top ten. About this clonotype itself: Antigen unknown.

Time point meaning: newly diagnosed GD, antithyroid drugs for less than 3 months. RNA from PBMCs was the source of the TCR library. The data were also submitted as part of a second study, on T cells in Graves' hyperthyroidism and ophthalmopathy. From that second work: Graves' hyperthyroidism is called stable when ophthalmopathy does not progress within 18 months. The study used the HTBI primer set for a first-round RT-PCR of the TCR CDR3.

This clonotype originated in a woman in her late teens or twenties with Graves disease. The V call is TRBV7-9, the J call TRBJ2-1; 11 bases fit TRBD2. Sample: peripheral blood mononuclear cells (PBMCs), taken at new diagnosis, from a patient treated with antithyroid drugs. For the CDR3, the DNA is TGTGCCAGCAGCCCCCTAGCGGGGGGTAGCTATGAGCAGTTCTTC. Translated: CASSPLAGGSYEQFF.